Listed here are 21 T cell receptor beta chains from one sample, sequenced in a study of T cell changes during pregnancy in multiple sclerosis. Measured with immunoSEQ multiplex PCR; TCRdb has only the in-frame clones, and not every one. Among tens of thousands of clones, over 85% were seen once, and the ten largest hold around 3.3%. This specimen was CD8+ T cells from peripheral blood mononuclear cells, taken in the third trimester of pregnancy. Receptors originate from a female donor with multiple sclerosis, enrolled in a pregnancy study.

The chain couples TRBV27 to TRBJ2-1; 15 bases line up with TRBD2. The CDR3 is 17 residues long. V was pared by 5 bases and J by 5 bases, with 7 bases of the junction left unmatched. Germline-derived CDR1 and CDR2 are MNHEY and SMNVEV (reference sequence). The CDR3 sequence: CASSPWTSGGADNEQFF. In DNA, the CDR3 is TGTGCCAGCAGTCCATGGACTAGCGGGGGGGCTGACAATGAGCAGTTCTTC.

The rearrangement links TRBV7-9 to TRBJ1-1, with TRBD1 matching over 8 bases. The CDR3 is 14 amino acids. After removal of 3 bases from V and 10 bases from J, the junction contained 10 bases not matched to a gene. From germline, CDR1 is SEHNR and CDR2 FQNEAQ (reference sequence). The CDR3 DNA reads TGTGCCAGCAGCTTGGTCCGACAGGGGAGGGGAGCTTTCTTT. Protein sequence: CASSLVRQGRGAFF.

This chain links TRBV5-4 with TRBJ2-2, with 7 bases that match TRBD1. Germline CDR1 and CDR2: SGHNT and YYREEE (reference sequence). The CDR3 has 16 residues. V lost 0 bases, J lost 6 bases, and 8 bases stayed unmatched. The CDR3 spells CASSLGQGRSAGELFF. CDR3 DNA: TGTGCCAGCAGCTTGGGACAGGGAAGATCTGCCGGGGAGCTGTTTTTT.

The chain combines TRBV9 with TRBJ2-7; 12 bases are a match to TRBD2. V was pared by 4 bases and J by 3 bases, with 8 bases of the junction left unmatched. CDR1 is SGDLS and CDR2 is YYNGEE in the germline V gene. There are 16 residues in the CDR3. CDR3 protein: CASSSPTSGGDYEQYF. CDR3 in DNA: TGTGCCAGCAGCTCCCCGACTAGCGGGGGAGACTACGAGCAGTACTTC. Together with reference TRBV9 and TRBJ2-7, the CDR3 gives the full variable domain: DSGVTQTPKHLITATGQRVTLRCSPRSGDLSVYWYQQSLDQGLQFLIQYYNGEERAKGNILERFSAQQFPDLHSELNLSSLELGDSALYFCASSSPTSGGDYEQYFGPGTRLTVT.

This chain joins TRBV7-3 and TRBJ1-5, with 10 bases fitting TRBD1. This CDR3 region has 13 residues. The V gene's germline CDR1 is SGHTA and CDR2 FQGTGA. J gave up 7 bases and V 5 bases, and 2 bases lay outside the gene matches. The DNA of the CDR3 is TGTGCCAGCAGCCAGGGACAGGGGCAGCCCCAGCATTTT. Amino acids: CASSQGQGQPQHF. The whole variable domain, filled in from reference TRBV7-3 and TRBJ1-5, reads GAGVSQTPSNKVTEKGKYVELRCDPISGHTALYWYRQSLGQGPEFLIYFQGTGAADDSGLPNDRFFAVRPEGSVSTLKIQRTERGDSAVYLCASSQGQGQPQHFGDGTRLSIL.

The CDR3 region is CASSQQVTSSYEQYF. CDR3 sequence (DNA): TGCGCCAGCAGCCAACAAGTCACGAGCTCCTACGAGCAGTACTTC. The J gene is TRBJ2-7, the V gene TRBV4-1; D gene ambiguous. Germline-derived CDR1 and CDR2 are MGHRA and YSYEKL. The V end was cut by 2 bases, the J end by 0 bases, with 11 bases between. CDR3 length equals 15 residues.

The chain joins TRBV5-1 to TRBJ1-1; no firm D call. Trimming pared 5 bases from V and 1 base from J, leaving 3 bases between. This CDR3 spans 11 amino acids. CDR1 is SGHRS and CDR2 is YFSETQ in the germline V gene. The CDR3 here is CASRQNTEAFF. CDR3 nucleotides: TGCGCCAGCAGACAGAACACTGAAGCTTTCTTT. Together with reference TRBV5-1 and TRBJ1-1, the CDR3 gives the full variable domain: KAGVTQTPRYLIKTRGQQVTLSCSPISGHRSVSWYQQTPGQGLQFLFEYFSETQRNKGNFPGRFSGRQFSNSRSEMNVSTLELGDSALYLCASRQNTEAFFGQGTRLTVV.

This clone was counted a single time. This rearrangement joins TRBV5-4 to TRBJ2-7; tentatively, D is TRBD2 (5 bases). Germline V gene sequence: CDR1 SGHNT, CDR2 YYREEE (reference sequence). This CDR3 has 14 residues. The V and J ends lost 4 bases and 5 bases respectively, with 16 bases between them. CDR3 DNA sequence: TGTGCCAGCAGCCACGACGGGGTCACGCACGAGCAGTACTTC. Amino acids: CASSHDGVTHEQYF.

The CDR3 here is CASSSDRGSTGELFF. DNA of the CDR3: TGTGCCAGCAGCTCTGACAGGGGGAGCACCGGGGAGCTGTTTTTT. The chain carries TRBV4-2 and TRBJ2-2; 9 nucleotides agree with TRBD1. V shed 5 bases and J 4 bases; nucleotides not matched to a gene: 5. Germline V CDR1 and CDR2: LGHNA, YNFKEQ. This CDR3 is built from 15 residues.

This CDR3 is CASSLEGTGYPIYEQYF. In DNA form, the CDR3 reads TGTGCCAGCAGCTTAGAGGGGACAGGGTACCCAATCTACGAGCAGTACTTC. V is TRBV7-2 and J is TRBJ2-7; 9 nucleotides agree with TRBD1. The CDR3 runs to 17 residues. In germline, CDR1 is SGHTA, CDR2 FQGNSA. V shed 1 base and J 3 bases; nucleotides not matched to a gene: 10.

The V and J genes are TRBV27 and TRBJ2-3, with D perhaps TRBD2 (5 bases). The V and J ends lost 5 bases and 2 bases respectively, with 14 bases between them. Germline V gene sequence: CDR1 MNHEY, CDR2 SMNVEV (reference sequence). The CDR3 runs to 15 residues. The CDR3 sequence: CASSNLRGYTDTQYF. The CDR3 nucleotides are TGTGCCAGCAGTAACCTGCGAGGGTACACAGATACGCAGTATTTT.

The chain carries TRBV6-5 and TRBJ1-2; the match to TRBD1 covers 10 bases. Unmatched junction bases numbered 6, after V lost 6 bases and J lost 8 bases. This CDR3 region has 13 residues. Per the germline V gene, CDR1 is MNHEY and CDR2 is SVGAGI. The CDR3 DNA is TGTGCCAGCAGCTACGGACAGGGGGACGGCTACACCTTC. Its translation is CASSYGQGDGYTF.

The V and J genes are TRBV11-2 and TRBJ2-1; 8 nucleotides agree with TRBD1. Germline CDR1 SGHAT, CDR2 FQNNGV. The CDR3 is 15 amino acids. The J segment lost 2 bases and the V segment lost 5 bases, leaving 5 bases of the junction unmatched. The CDR3 spells CASSLQGGPYNEQFF. In DNA form, the CDR3 reads TGTGCCAGCAGCCTACAGGGGGGCCCCTACAATGAGCAGTTCTTC.

This chain links TRBV9 with TRBJ1-1, with 8 bases lining up with TRBD1. The CDR3 spans 15 residues. Germline V gene data show CDR1 as SGDLS and CDR2 as YYNGEE. With V trimmed by 0 bases and J by 7 bases, 8 bases remained unmatched. CDR3 protein: CASSVGARGTGEAFF. The CDR3 DNA reads TGTGCCAGCAGCGTAGGGGCGCGGGGGACAGGTGAAGCTTTCTTT.

This clone was seen just once. The CDR3 protein is CSEGVSYNEQFF. CDR3 nucleotide sequence: TGTTCAGAGGGCGTCTCCTACAATGAGCAGTTCTTC. The rearrangement links TRBV11-2 to TRBJ2-1; perhaps TRBD2 as D (5 bases). Germline V CDR1 and CDR2: SGHAT, FQNNGV. The CDR3 spans 12 residues.

Regarding this clone: Mismatch with germline at one junction end may stem from a read error. The chain joins TRBV7-7 to TRBJ2-6; 8 bases are shared with TRBD1. Germline CDR1 SSHAT, CDR2 FNYEAQ (reference sequence). The CDR3 length is 15 residues. CDR3: CASSLGQGWANVLTF. CDR3 bases: TGTGCTAGCAGCCTCGGACAGGGCTGGGCCAACGTCCTGACTTTC. The full variable domain, with the rest looked up from reference TRBV7-7 and TRBJ2-6, is GAGVSQSPRYKVTKRGQDVTLRCDPISSHATLYWYQQALGQGPEFLTYFNYEAQPDKSGLPSDRFSAERPEGSISTLTIQRTEQRDSAMYRCASSLGQGWANVLTFGAGSRLTVL.

This clone was picked up one time. This chain uses TRBV4-1 with TRBJ1-1, with no clear D. CDR1 MGHRA and CDR2 YSYEKL come from the germline V gene. Trimming shortened V by 0 bases and J by 6 bases, and 17 bases separated the two germline ends. The CDR3 runs to 16 residues. The CDR3 DNA sequence: TGCGCCAGCAGCCAAGATTTGACGGCAGGTTCTCCTGAAGCTTTCTTT. Protein product: CASSQDLTAGSPEAFF.

This clone qualifies as medium-sized. The genes are TRBV6-1 and TRBJ2-7; tentatively, D is TRBD1 (5 bases). V shed 5 bases and J shed 2 bases, with 13 bases lying between them. The germline V gene encodes CDR1 MNHNS and CDR2 SASEGT. The CDR3 is made up of 14 amino acids. The CDR3, as DNA: TGTGCCAGCAGTCCCCCGACAGACACCTACGAGCAGTACTTC. It is translated as CASSPPTDTYEQYF.

This sequence joins TRBV5-6 and TRBJ2-2, with 10 positions matching TRBD2. Looked up from germline, CDR1 is SGHDT and CDR2 is YYEEEE. The trim removed 3 bases at V and 1 base at J, leaving 3 bases unmatched. The CDR3 has 16 residues. CDR3 loop: CASSSQRGGNTGELFF. DNA of the CDR3: TGTGCCAGCAGCTCGCAGCGGGGGGGGAACACCGGGGAGCTGTTTTTT.

This clone was found a few times. The rearrangement joins TRBV7-8 to TRBJ2-3; a weak D match, TRBD2 (6 bases). Germline loops: CDR1 SGHVS, CDR2 FQNEAQ. Trimming removed 4 bases from V and 5 bases from J, with 10 bases in between. The CDR3 totals 13 residues. The CDR3 protein is CASSSMRGDTQYF. CDR3 DNA sequence: TGTGCCAGCAGCTCCATGCGGGGAGATACGCAGTATTTT.

The chain employs TRBV4-1 and TRBJ1-6; 9 bases map to TRBD1. Germline V gene sequence: CDR1 MGHRA, CDR2 YSYEKL. Germline trimming cut 5 bases from V and 4 bases from J; bases unmatched to any gene: 6. The CDR3 loop spans 16 amino acids. The CDR3 reads CASSDHRGHYNSPLHF. CDR3 DNA: TGCGCCAGCAGCGACCACAGGGGGCATTATAATTCACCCCTCCACTTT.